This T cell receptor beta chain comes out of a study of T cells in localized non-small cell lung cancer (TCRdb year 2020). Regarding the study in general: Comparing tumors with uninvolved tumor-adjacent lungs, the study looked at the T cell repertoires of hundreds of patients with early-stage NSCLC. The cohort comprised under 250 treatment-naïve NSCLC patients with resected, localized lung tumors. The mean age of the NSCLC patients was about 70 years, with 130 or so men and around 99 women. Summary of the overall study and its limitations: Higher blood T cell density associated with longer overall survival, while higher adjacent-lung clonality associated with shorter survival. Because multi-region tumor sequencing was not performed, intratumor heterogeneity could not be ruled out. Because of the exploratory design, TCR variables were selected using unadjusted p-values without false-discovery rate correction. Uninvolved tumor-adjacent lung showed the highest T cell clonality, higher than tumor, which suggests more focused antigenic responses in the adjacent lung. Of the top 100 tumor clones, a median of approximately 60 were detected in paired uninvolved adjacent lung; 28 were also among that lung's top 100.

On this clone: There is no known antigen for this receptor. Base qualities are missing; no much larger clone stands one base away.

The immunoSEQ Assay was used to sequence TCR beta CDR3 regions from DNA. The paper's processing steps were these. To compute T cell density, TCR beta template counts were normalized to usable DNA, which was estimated by amplifying housekeeping genes. The preseqR package was used to estimate richness by extrapolating to 400,000 templates for PBMC samples and to 120,000 templates for tissue samples. Clonality was taken to be one minus Pielou's evenness. Tissue-enriched TCRs were identified by differential abundance testing using productive amino-acid clonotypes, minimum total count 5 and alpha 0.1. Repertoire overlap between compartments was quantified with the Jaccard Index and Morisita Overlap Index. GLIPH grouped TCR beta CDR3s together with public tetramer-defined viral CDR3s, and a viral motif had to include at least three viral sequences and also show V-gene enrichment. As stored in TCRdb, this immuneACCESS dataset retains in-frame rearrangements with V and J assigned. A fraction of the clones does not appear; measured against another copy, unresolved V genes explain less than half of the discrepancy, and the remainder lacks a known reason. For V, J and clone size, that table is used; D and trimming come from the DNA. The sample includes about 52,000 clones, with 70% to 90% observed a single time. Of the sample, 16% falls within the top ten clones.

At diagnosis, tumor, uninvolved tumor-adjacent lung and peripheral blood were collected and then preserved as a mix of FFPE and fresh-frozen material. For TCR repertoire profiling, blood samples were analyzed as peripheral blood mononuclear cells. From a lookup of the germline V gene, CDR1 and CDR2 are LGHNT and FRNRAP. The cysteine opens and the phenylalanine closes a CDR3 of 13 amino acids. The entry retains the CDR3 DNA only, 39 bases that are in frame from base 1. V gives up 2 bases and J gives up 14 bases, and the segment between their germline ends measures 18 bases. This TCR came from a female donor with stage II lung adenocarcinoma. The starting material was PBMCs, obtained before any cancer treatment. The V and J segments used are TRBV12-5 and TRBJ1-2; the D gene is perhaps TRBD1, from 6 matching bases. The CDR3 protein is CASGLSLSGGQTF. The nucleotide sequence is given as TGTGCTAGTGGTTTGAGTCTGTCTGGGGGGCAAACCTTC.